This T cell receptor (beta chain) was sequenced for a study of glioma-infiltrating T cells after dendritic cell vaccination. The wider study: Autologous tumor lysate was loaded overnight onto monocyte-derived dendritic cells grown 6 to 7 days with IL-4 and GM-CSF.

Study-level results: Longer survival after dendritic cell vaccination followed higher pretreatment TIL content. Complete blood and tumor specimen sets were limited to few patients.

Time point specified: after dendritic cell vaccination, including at tumor progression/relapse. Sequencing used immunoSEQ multiplex PCR; TCRdb keeps in-frame clones, though not all of them. The table records 20,000 or so clones, approximately 89% of them present only once. The CDR3 loop spans 15 amino acids. The V gene end was trimmed by 6 bases and the J gene end by 0 bases; junction bases not matched to a gene: 3. Germline V gene data show CDR1 as MNHEY and CDR2 as SVGAGI. Details on this clone: What it recognizes is unknown.

The sample was blood, taken after dendritic cell vaccination. This sequence originates from a human donor with glioblastoma. The chain joins TRBV6-5 to TRBJ2-3, with 10 bases that match TRBD2. The CDR3 sequence: CASRLAGGSTDTQYF. As DNA, the CDR3 is TGTGCCAGCAGGTTAGCGGGGGGAAGCACAGATACGCAGTATTTT.